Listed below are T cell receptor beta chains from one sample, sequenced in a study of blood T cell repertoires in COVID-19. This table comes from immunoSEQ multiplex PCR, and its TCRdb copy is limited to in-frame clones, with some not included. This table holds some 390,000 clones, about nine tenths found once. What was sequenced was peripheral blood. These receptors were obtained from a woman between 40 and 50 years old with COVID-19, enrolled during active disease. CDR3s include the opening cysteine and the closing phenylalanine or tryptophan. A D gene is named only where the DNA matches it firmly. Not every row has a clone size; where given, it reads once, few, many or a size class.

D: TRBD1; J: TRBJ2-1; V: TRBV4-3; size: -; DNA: TGCGCCAGCAGCCAAGAAGGCTGGGACAGTGGTCAGGGTGAGCAGTTCTTC; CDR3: CASSQEGWDSGQGEQFF
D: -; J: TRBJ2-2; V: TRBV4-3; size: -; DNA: TGCGCCAGCAGCCAATCGGACATAACGAACACCGGGGAGCTGTTTTTT; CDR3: CASSQSDITNTGELFF
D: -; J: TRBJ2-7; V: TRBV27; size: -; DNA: TGTGCCAGCAGTTTAGCGAGGTATTCCTACGAGCAGTACTTC; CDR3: CASSLARYSYEQYF
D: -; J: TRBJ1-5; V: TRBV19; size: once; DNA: TGTGCCAGTAGTCCCGACACAGCGAGGAGGTTTCAGCCCCAGCATTTT; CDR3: CASSPDTARRFQPQHF
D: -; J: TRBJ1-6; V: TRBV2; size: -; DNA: TGTGCCAGCAGGAGGTACTTGGGAGACTTT; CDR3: CASRRYLGDF
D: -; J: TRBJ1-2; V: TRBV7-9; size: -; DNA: TGTGCCAGCAGCCCATCCAGCGACGCCGGGGGCTACACCTTC; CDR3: CASSPSSDAGGYTF
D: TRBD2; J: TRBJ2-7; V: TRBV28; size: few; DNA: TGTGCCAGCAGTTTCCCTCAGCGGGAGCGCTCCTACGAGCAGTACTTC; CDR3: CASSFPQRERSYEQYF
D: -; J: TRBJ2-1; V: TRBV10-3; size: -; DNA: TGTGCCATCAGTGAGAGGTTGGCGGGGGCAACCTACAATGAGCAGTTCTTC; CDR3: CAISERLAGATYNEQFF
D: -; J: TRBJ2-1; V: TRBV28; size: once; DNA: TGTGCCAGCAGTTTTGATCCCAGTTCTGAGCAGTTCTTC; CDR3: CASSFDPSSEQFF
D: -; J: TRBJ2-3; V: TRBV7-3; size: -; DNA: TGTGCCAGCAGCTTAGAAAGGGGGATGGGCACAGATACGCAGTATTTT; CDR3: CASSLERGMGTDTQYF
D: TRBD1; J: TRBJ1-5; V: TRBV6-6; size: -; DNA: TGTGCCAGCAGTGCTGAGACAGGGTGGGGTCAGCCCCAGCATTTT; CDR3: CASSAETGWGQPQHF
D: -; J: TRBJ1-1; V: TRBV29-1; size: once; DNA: TGCAGCGTTGAAGGAGGGCCGGGGATGAACACTGAAGCTTTCTTT; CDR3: CSVEGGPGMNTEAFF
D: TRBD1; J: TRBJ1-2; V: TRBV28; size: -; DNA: TGTGCCAGCAGTTCCGGGACAGCGTATGGCTACACCTTC; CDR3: CASSSGTAYGYTF
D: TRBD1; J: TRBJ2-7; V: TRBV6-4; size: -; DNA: TGTGCCAGCAGTGCCGGGACAGTGCCCTACGAGCAGTACTTC; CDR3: CASSAGTVPYEQYF
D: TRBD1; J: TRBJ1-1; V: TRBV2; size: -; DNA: TGTGCCAGCAGCGACCGGGACAGGGGTTGGATGAACACTGAAGCTTTCTTT; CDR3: CASSDRDRGWMNTEAFF
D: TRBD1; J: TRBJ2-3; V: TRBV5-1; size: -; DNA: TGCGCCAGCAGCTCAGACAGGGGAGCAGATACGCAGTATTTT; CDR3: CASSSDRGADTQYF
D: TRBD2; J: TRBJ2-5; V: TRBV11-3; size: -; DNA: TGTGCCAGCAGCTTTGTGGAGCGGGAGGGCGAGACCCAGTACTTC; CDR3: CASSFVEREGETQYF
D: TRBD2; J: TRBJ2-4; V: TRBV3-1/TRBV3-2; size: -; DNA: TGTGCCAGCAGCCAAGGAGTAGCGGGGGGCGCCAAAAACATTCAGTACTTC; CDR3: CASSQGVAGGAKNIQYF
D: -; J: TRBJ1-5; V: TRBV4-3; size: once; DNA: TGCGCCAGCAGCCAGTCCAGGTCCCTCAATCAGCCCCAGCATTTT; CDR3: CASSQSRSLNQPQHF
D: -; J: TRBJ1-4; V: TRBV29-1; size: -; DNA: TGCAGCGTAGTAGCAACTAATGAAAAACTGTTTTTT; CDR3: CSVVATNEKLFF
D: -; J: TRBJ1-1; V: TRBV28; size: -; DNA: TGTGCCAGCACCCGGACCTGGGGGACAACTGAAGCTTTCTTT; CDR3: CASTRTWGTTEAFF
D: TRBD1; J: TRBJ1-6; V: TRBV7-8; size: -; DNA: TGTGCCAGCAGCTCCGGGACAGGGGCCAATTCACCCCTCCACTTT; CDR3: CASSSGTGANSPLHF
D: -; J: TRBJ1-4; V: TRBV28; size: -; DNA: TGTGCCACCAGCAGGGGTAATGAAAAACTGTTTTTT; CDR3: CATSRGNEKLFF
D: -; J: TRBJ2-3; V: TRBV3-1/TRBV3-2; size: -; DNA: TGTGCCAGCAGCCTCAGACGGGGGTCCACAGATACGCAGTATTTT; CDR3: CASSLRRGSTDTQYF
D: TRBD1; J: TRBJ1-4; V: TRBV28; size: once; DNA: TGTGCCAGCAGTGGGACAGGGGCGCGGAATGAAAAACTGTTTTTT; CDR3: CASSGTGARNEKLFF
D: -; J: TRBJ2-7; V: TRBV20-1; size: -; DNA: TGCAGTGCTAGTCCGTCCGTTGCCTACGAGCAGTACTTC; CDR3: CSASPSVAYEQYF
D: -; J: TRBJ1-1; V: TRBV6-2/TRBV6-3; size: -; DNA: TGTGCCAGCAGTAAACCCAAGGGGAGGACTGAAGCTTTCTTT; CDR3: CASSKPKGRTEAFF
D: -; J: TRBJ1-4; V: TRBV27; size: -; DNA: TGTGCCACTTCCCCTCGGGAGGGAGAAAAACTGTTTTTT; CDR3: CATSPREGEKLFF
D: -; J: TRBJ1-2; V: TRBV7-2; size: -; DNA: TGTGCCAGCAGCTTAGAAATCGGCCGAGGAACTGGCTACACCTTC; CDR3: CASSLEIGRGTGYTF
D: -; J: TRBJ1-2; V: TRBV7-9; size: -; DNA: TGTGCCAGCAGCTTAAACAGGGAGGGGTATGGCTACACCTTC; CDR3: CASSLNREGYGYTF
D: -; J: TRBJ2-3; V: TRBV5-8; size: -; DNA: TGTGCCAGCAGCTTGGGAATCGGTCTGAGTGAAGATACGCAGTATTTT; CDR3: CASSLGIGLSEDTQYF
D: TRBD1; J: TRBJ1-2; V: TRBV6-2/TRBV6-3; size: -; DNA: TGTGCCAGCAGTTGGACAGGTTCTAACTATGGCTACACCTTC; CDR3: CASSWTGSNYGYTF
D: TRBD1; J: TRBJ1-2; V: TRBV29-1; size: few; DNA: TGCAGCGTTGAAGAAGTGACAGGGAACTACTATGGCTACACCTTC; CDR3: CSVEEVTGNYYGYTF
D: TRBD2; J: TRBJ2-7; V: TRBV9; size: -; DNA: TGTGCCAGCAGCGCCAGACTAGCGGGGGGCCCCCTAGAGCAGTACTTC; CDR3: CASSARLAGGPLEQYF
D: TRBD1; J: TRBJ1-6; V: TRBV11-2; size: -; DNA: TGTGCCAGCAGTCGGACAGGGAGTAATTCACCCCTCCACTTT; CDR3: CASSRTGSNSPLHF
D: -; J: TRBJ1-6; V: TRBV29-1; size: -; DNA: TGCAGCGTTCGGTCAGACCTAGATTCACCCCTCCACTTT; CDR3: CSVRSDLDSPLHF
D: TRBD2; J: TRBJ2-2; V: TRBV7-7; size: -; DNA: TGTGCTAGCAGTTTGACTAGCGGGAACACCGGGGAGCTGTTTTTT; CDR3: CASSLTSGNTGELFF
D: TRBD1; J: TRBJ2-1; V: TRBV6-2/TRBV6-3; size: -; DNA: TGTGCCAGCAGTTCCCAGGGGGCCTCCTACAATGAGCAGTTCTTC; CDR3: CASSSQGASYNEQFF
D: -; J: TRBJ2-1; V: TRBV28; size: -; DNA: TGTGCCAGCAGTTTGGAGCCCCCCTACAATGAGCAGTTCTTC; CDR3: CASSLEPPYNEQFF
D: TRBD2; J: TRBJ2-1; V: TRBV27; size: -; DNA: TGTGCCAGCAGTGATAGCGGGATCTACAATGAGCAGTTCTTC; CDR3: CASSDSGIYNEQFF
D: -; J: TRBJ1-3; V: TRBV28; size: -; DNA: TGTGCCAGCAGCTCGGGGTGGGCTCAGGGAAACACCATATATTTT; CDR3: CASSSGWAQGNTIYF
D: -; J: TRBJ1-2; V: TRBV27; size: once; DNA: TGTGCCAGCAGTTTAGCGGGAGAGGCGTTGGAATATGGCTACACCTTC; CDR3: CASSLAGEALEYGYTF
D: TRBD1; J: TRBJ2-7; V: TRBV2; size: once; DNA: TGTGCCAGTGGCGGGACAGGGTCTCCCTACGAGCAGTACTTC; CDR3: CASGGTGSPYEQYF
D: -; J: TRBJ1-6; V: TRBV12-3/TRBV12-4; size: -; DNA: TGTGCCAGCAGTTTCAGGGTTTCACCCCTCCACTTT; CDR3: CASSFRVSPLHF